The entry that follows covers one T cell receptor (beta chain) sequence. The antigen is undetermined. Germline lookup yields CDR1 GTSNPN and CDR2 SVGIG (reference sequence). The CDR3 loop spans 16 amino acids. V lost 0 bases, J lost 7 bases, and 16 bases lay in between. The data derive from a study of CD8+ T cells in alopecia areata. The study, taken as a whole, reports: An increase in clonality over normal scalp was evident in lesional scalp, especially alopecia totalis/universalis.

RNA extraction was followed by reverse transcription into cDNA, which acted as the sequencing template. TCRdb's copy holds only in-frame clones and misses some; the assay was immunoSEQ multiplex PCR. The data show approximately 150,000 clones, 58% seen once. Sample treatment: oral pan-JAK inhibitor, 5-10 mg twice daily. Punch biopsies of lesional scalp, plus peripheral blood, were taken from alopecia areata patients. The genes are TRBV30 and TRBJ1-6, with D hard to call. This TCR derives from a human donor with alopecia areata. The sequencing here drew on CD4+ T cells sorted from blood, taken at approximately week 60, from a patient treated with tofacitinib. The CDR3 DNA reads TGTGCCTGGAGTGTATATCGGACTAGGACCAATTCACCCCTCCACTTT. This encodes CAWSVYRTRTNSPLHF.